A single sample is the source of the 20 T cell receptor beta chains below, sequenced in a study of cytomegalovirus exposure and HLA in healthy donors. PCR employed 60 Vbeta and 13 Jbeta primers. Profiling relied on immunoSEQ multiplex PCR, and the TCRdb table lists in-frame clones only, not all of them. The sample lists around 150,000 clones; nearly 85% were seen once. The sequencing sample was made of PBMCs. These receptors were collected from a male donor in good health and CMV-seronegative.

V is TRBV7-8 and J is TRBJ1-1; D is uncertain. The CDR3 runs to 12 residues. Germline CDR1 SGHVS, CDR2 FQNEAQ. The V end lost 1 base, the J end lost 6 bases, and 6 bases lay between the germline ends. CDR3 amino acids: CASSLGPPEAFF. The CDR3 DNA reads TGTGCCAGCAGCTTAGGGCCACCTGAAGCTTTCTTT.

CDR3 sequence (DNA): TGTGCCAGCAGCCCAGAGCGGGGTGTCTCCTACAATGAGCAGTTCTTC. It codes for CASSPERGVSYNEQFF. The chain employs TRBV5-6 and TRBJ2-1; 7 positions match TRBD2. From germline, CDR1 is SGHDT and CDR2 YYEEEE. V lost 4 bases to trimming and J lost 0 bases; unmatched junction nucleotides: 7. The CDR3 consists of 16 residues.

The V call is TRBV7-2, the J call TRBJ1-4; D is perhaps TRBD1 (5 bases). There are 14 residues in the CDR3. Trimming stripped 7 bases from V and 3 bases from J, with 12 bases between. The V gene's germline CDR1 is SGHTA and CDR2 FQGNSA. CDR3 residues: CASNRDLSNEKLFF. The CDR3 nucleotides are TGTGCCAGCAACCGGGACTTGTCTAATGAAAAACTGTTTTTT.

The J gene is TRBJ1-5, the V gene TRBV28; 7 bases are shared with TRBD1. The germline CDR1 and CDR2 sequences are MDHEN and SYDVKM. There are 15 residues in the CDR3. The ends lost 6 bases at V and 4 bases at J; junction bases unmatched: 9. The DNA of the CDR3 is TGTGCCAGCAGCCCGAGGGGGCCTCCAAATCAGCCCCAGCATTTT. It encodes CASSPRGPPNQPQHF.

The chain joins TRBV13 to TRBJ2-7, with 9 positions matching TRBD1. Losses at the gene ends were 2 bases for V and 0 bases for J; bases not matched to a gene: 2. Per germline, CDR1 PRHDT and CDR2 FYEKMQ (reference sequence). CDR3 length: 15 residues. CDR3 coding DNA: TGTGCCAGCAGCTTATGGGACAGGGCCTCCTACGAGCAGTACTTC. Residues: CASSLWDRASYEQYF.

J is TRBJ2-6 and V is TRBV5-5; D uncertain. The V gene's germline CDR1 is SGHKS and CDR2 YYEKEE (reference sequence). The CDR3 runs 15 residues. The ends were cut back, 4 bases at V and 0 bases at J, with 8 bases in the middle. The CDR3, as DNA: TGTGCCAGCAGCATTTTTAGCTCTGGGGCCAACGTCCTGACTTTC. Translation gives CASSIFSSGANVLTF.

The DNA of the CDR3 is TGTGCCAGCAGCTTAGAGCCCGGGACTAGCGGGTACACAGATACGCAGTATTTT. Translated: CASSLEPGTSGYTDTQYF. This chain links TRBV7-9 with TRBJ2-3, with 12 bases that match TRBD2. The CDR3 is 18 residues long. The ends lost 1 base at V and 2 bases at J; junction bases unmatched: 7. CDR1 and CDR2 from the germline V gene are SEHNR and FQNEAQ (reference sequence).

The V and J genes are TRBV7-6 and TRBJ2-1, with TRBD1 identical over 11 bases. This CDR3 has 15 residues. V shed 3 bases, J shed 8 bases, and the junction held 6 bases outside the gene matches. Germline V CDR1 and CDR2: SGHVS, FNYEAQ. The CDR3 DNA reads TGTGCCAGCAGCTTGGACAGGGGGCGCGGGGATGAGCAGTTCTTC. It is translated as CASSLDRGRGDEQFF. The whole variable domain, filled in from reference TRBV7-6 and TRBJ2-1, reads GAGVSQSPRYKVTKRGQDVALRCDPISGHVSLYWYRQALGQGPEFLTYFNYEAQQDKSGLPNDRFSAERPEGSISTLTIQRTEQRDSAMYRCASSLDRGRGDEQFFGPGTRLTVL.

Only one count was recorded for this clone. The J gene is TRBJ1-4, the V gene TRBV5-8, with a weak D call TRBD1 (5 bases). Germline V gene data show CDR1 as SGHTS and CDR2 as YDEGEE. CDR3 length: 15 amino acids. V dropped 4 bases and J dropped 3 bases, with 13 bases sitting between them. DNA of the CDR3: TGTGCCAGCAGCCCCGACAGTACGGCTAATGAAAAACTGTTTTTT. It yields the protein CASSPDSTANEKLFF.

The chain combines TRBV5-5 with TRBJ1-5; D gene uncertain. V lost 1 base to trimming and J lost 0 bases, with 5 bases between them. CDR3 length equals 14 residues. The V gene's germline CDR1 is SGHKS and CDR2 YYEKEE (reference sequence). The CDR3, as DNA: TGTGCCAGCAGCTTGCTAGGTAGCAATCAGCCCCAGCATTTT. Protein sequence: CASSLLGSNQPQHF.

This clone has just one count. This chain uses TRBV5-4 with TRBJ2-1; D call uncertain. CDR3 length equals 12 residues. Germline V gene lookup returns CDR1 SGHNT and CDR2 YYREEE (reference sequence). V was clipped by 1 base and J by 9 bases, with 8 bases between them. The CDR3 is CASSLSGPEQFF. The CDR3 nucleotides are TGTGCCAGCAGCTTGTCTGGCCCTGAGCAGTTCTTC.

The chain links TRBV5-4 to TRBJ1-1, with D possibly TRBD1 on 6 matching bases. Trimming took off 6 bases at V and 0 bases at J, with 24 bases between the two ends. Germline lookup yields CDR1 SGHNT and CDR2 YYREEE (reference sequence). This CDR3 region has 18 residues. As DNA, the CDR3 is TGTGCCAGCACCCCACTCTCTACAGGGATACCCATGAACACTGAAGCTTTCTTT. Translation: CASTPLSTGIPMNTEAFF.

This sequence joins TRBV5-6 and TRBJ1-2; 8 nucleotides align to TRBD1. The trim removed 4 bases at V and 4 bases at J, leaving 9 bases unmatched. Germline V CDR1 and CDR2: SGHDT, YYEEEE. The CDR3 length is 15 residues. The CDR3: CASSPIPGTGYGYTF. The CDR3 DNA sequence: TGTGCCAGCAGCCCAATCCCCGGGACAGGCTATGGCTACACCTTC.

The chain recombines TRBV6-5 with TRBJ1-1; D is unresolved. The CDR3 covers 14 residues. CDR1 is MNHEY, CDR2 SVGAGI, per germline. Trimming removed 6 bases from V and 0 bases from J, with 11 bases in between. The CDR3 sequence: CASRWESMNTEAFF. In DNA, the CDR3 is TGTGCCAGCAGGTGGGAGTCCATGAACACTGAAGCTTTCTTT.

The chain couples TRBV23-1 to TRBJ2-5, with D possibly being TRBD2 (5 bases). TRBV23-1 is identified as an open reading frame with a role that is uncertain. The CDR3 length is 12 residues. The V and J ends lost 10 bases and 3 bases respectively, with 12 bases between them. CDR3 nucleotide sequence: TGCGCCATAGGACTCAATGAAGAGACCCAGTACTTC. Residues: CAIGLNEETQYF.

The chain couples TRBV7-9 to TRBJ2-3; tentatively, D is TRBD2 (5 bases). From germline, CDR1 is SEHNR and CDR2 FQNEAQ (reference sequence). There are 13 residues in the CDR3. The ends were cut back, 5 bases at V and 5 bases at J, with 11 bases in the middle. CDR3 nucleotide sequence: TGTGCCAGCAGCCCGGGGTCGGTAGATACGCAGTATTTT. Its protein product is CASSPGSVDTQYF.

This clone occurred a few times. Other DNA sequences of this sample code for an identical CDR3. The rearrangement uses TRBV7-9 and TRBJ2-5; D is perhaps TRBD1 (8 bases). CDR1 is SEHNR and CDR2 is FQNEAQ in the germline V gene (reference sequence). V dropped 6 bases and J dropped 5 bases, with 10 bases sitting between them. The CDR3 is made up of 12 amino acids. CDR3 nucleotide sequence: TGTGCCAGCAGACAGGGGGGGGAGACCCAGTACTTC. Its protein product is CASRQGGETQYF.

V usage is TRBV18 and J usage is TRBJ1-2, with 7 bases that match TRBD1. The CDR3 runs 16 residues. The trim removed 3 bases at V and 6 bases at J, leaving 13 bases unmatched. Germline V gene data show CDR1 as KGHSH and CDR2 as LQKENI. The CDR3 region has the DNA TGTGCCAGCTCACCTATAAGCCCCGACAGGGTCAATGGCTACACCTTC. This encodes CASSPISPDRVNGYTF.

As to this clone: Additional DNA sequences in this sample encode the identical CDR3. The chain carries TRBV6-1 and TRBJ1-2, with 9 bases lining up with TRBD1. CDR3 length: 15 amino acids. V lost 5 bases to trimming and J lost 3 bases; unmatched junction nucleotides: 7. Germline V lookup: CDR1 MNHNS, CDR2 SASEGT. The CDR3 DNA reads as TGTGCCAGCAGTTCTACAGGGGGCGACTACTATGGCTACACCTTC. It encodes CASSSTGGDYYGYTF.

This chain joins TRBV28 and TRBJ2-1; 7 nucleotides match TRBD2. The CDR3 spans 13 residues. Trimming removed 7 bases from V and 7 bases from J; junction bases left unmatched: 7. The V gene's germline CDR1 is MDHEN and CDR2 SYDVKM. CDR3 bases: TGTGCCAGCAAGGAAGCGGGAAGAAATGAGCAGTTCTTC. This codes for CASKEAGRNEQFF.